This TCR beta chain appears in the sequencing data of a study of shared clonotypes between healthy human individuals (dated by TCRdb to 2018 to 2021). Some background on the complete study: A few men and a couple of women, aged 18 to 49 years, made up the cohort. To estimate repertoire size and how much clonotype sharing occurs between individuals, the study deeply sequenced the blood TCR repertoires of about five healthy adults. Libraries were prepared and TCR repertoires were sequenced by different laboratories using diverse techniques, in order to increase sequencing depth and limit assay-specific biases. Between about 0.94 and 8.9 billion PBMCs per donor were obtained by leukapheresis. For each donor, CD4 naive and CD4 memory were each given three plates, CD8 naive was given two plates, and CD8 memory was given one plate.

General study outcomes and caveats: Sharing across a few donors was observed for around 5% of naive CD4, under 4% of naive CD8, 2% to 2.5% of memory CD4, and about 0.39% of memory CD8 clonotypes. Because the study included only a small number of donors, the genetic and exposure-history diversity represented was limited. Incomplete sequencing was indicated by rarefaction of sorted-subset datasets, despite the large sequencing depth. Only blood was sampled, and tissue TCR repertoires likely differ from those in blood. Pairwise subsampling indicated that sequencing depth was expected to affect the degree of clonotype sharing among donors. Larger estimated clonotype richness was generally found for naive subsets than for memory subsets. Compared with non-shared clonotypes, the clonotypes found in all four sorted-subset donors had higher generation probabilities.

Including the terminal cysteine and phenylalanine, the CDR3 comprises 15 residues. This entry keeps only the CDR3 DNA: 45 bases, framed from base 1. V is pruned by 6 bases and J by 2 bases, leaving 9 bases of the junction without a gene match. From a lookup of the germline V gene (reference sequence), CDR1 and CDR2 are MNHEY and SMNVEV. For the CD8 naive samples, CD45RO-negative cells were positively selected for CCR7, yielding a CD45RA+CCR7+ population from which TemRA cells were excluded. Donors were healthy HIV-negative adults with no recently reported acute infections or vaccinations. Only Caucasian adults living in Nashville, Tennessee, USA were represented among the donors. Blood was obtained by leukapheresis, after which PBMCs were separated by Ficoll-Histopaque density gradient centrifugation and cryopreserved in liquid nitrogen vapor phase. Purity and quantity of every magnetically sorted T cell population were checked by analytical flow cytometry. Genomic DNA was isolated from each sorted fraction and quantified by UV absorbance on a Nanodrop 2000c.

Using the deep immunoSEQ assay, multiplex PCR amplified TCR CDR3 regions from genomic DNA. For each cell subset, the extracted genomic DNA was distributed evenly across all wells of several immunoSEQ 96-well plates, and each plate served as one replicate. Each replicate PCR for sorted subsets received roughly 0.2 ug genomic DNA, equal to about 29,000 T cell genomes. The purified libraries were quantified using a Qubit 3.0 fluorometer, sized with a Bioanalyzer 2100, and then quantified again using the KAPA Library Quantification kit. Every immunoSEQ 96-well plate was sequenced on a dedicated single-read 150-cycle Illumina NextSeq 550 flow cell. As for the original processing: Because the immunoSEQ output held only junctional sequences and lacked quality scores, the filtering could not match the filtering applied to full-length reads. To assign V/J genes and CDR3, sequences were annotated against IMGT germline references using PyIR, a Python wrapper for IgBLAST v1.9. Reads were filtered out if the reads had weak V/J assignments (E-value above 1e-6), no CDR3, stop codons, out-of-frame junctions, or ambiguous translated residues. V3J clonotypes were defined as sequences sharing an identical inferred V gene, J gene, and CDR3 amino acid sequence. Percentage overlap between repertoires was calculated by dividing the number of shared unique clonotypes by the size of the smaller repertoire. Repertoire richness was assessed with RTK rarefaction, the Chao1 estimator, and Recon v2.1 estimates of unobserved clonotypes. OLGA was used to compute generation probabilities for all TCRbeta clonotypes that the gDNA method yielded from a few donors. What TCRdb holds here is the immuneACCESS table cut down to in-frame rearrangements. Part of the clones is not present; checked against another copy, under half of the missing clones reflect an unresolved V gene, and the others are unexplained. For V, J and clone size, that table is used; D and trimming come from the DNA. The sample table shows over 2 million clones, and about 95% are seen once. The top ten constitute about 1.1% of the sample.

About this clone itself: Its antigen remains undetermined. Per-base qualities were not stored, and no clone one base away is much larger.

The clonotype was recovered from a man between 18 and 29 years old in good health. The chain was built from TRBV27 and TRBJ2-7; 8 bases in the middle match TRBD2. The sample was naive CD8+ T cells sorted from blood. Reading the label with the study, this specimen's cell subset or site is: CD45RA+CCR7+. The DNA is as follows: TGTGCCAGCAGCCGCGCCGCGGGAGGCACCTACGAGCAGTACTTC. Translation gives CASSRAAGGTYEQYF.